This T cell receptor beta chain derives from a study of breast tumors, draining lymph nodes, adjacent tissues. Study-wide results and limits: Data fit most tumor T cells coming from lymph node, expanding in tumor. Luminal-like breast cancer showed significantly higher tumor–nontumor repertoire similarity than basal-like. Tumors had less TCR diversity than lymph nodes, more than nontumor tissue.

Notes on this clonotype: Its antigen is as yet unknown.

TCRdb independently ran MiXCR on the multiplex PCR reads; one entry per CDR3 protein. Of about 230,000 distinct CDR3 sequences detected, around 32% appear once; the ten largest clones hold around 1.5%. Axillary draining lymph nodes of breast cancer patients supplied the node samples. Germline CDR1 is SGHTA and CDR2 is FQGNSA. CDR3 length: 16 residues. The V gene end was trimmed by 6 bases and the J gene end by 6 bases; junction bases not matched to a gene: 15. The chain recombines TRBV7-2 with TRBJ1-1; 8 nucleotides agree with TRBD1. Sequenced sample: axillary lymph node tissue. This TCR came from a female donor with breast cancer. Some clones in this sample may be carry-over from other donors' samples. DNA for the CDR3: TGTGCCAGCAGTTTCCTCCGACAGGGGAGGTCCGCTGAAGCTTTCTTT. As protein: CASSFLRQGRSAEAFF.